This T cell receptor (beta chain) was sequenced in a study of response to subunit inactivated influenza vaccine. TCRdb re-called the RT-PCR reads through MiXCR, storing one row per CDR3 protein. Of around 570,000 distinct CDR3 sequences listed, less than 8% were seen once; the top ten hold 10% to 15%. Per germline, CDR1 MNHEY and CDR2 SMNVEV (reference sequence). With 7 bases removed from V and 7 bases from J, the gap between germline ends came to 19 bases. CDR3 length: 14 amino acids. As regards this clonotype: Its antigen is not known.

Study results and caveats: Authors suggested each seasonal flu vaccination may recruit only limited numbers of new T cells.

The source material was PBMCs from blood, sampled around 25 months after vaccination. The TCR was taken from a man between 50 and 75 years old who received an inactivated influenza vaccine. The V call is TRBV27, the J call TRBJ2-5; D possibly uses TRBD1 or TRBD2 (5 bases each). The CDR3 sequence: CASTDTISAGTQYF. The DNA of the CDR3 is TGTGCCAGCACGGACACGATCTCTGCGGGGACCCAGTACTTC.